This T cell receptor (beta chain) was observed in a study of T cells in Graves' hyperthyroidism and ophthalmopathy. Authors of the study amplified TCR beta CDR3 regions from RNA transcripts. With the HTBI primer set, the TCR CDR3 went through a first round of RT-PCR. Using its own MiXCR run on the multiplex PCR reads, TCRdb lists one record per CDR3 protein. The sample carries fewer than 650,000 distinct CDR3 sequences, about 14% recorded once. This clonotype was recorded many times. Its target is not known. The CDR3 is 16 amino acids. Trimming shortened V by 3 bases and J by 1 base, and 13 bases separated the two germline ends. Per germline, CDR1 SGHAT and CDR2 FQNNGV. Study-level points and caveats: Most thyroid-expanded clonotypes above 0.001 were also found in blood.

This chain connects TRBV11-2 to TRBJ1-5, with no clear D. The sequencing sample was made of blood. This receptor was taken from a middle-aged woman with Graves' ophthalmopathy. CDR3 bases: TGTGCCAGCAGCTTTGGTGGAGAGTGGAGCAATCAGCCCCAGCATTTT. It yields the protein CASSFGGEWSNQPQHF.